This passage covers 6 T cell receptor beta chains from one sample sequenced in a study of T cell repertoires in cytomegalovirus infection. Each CDR3 protein is one row after TCRdb ran MiXCR on the reads. The top ten hold approximately 4.3% of the sample, which has about 76,000 distinct CDR3 sequences, more than 3.5% seen once. Sequencing input: PBMCs. These receptors were collected from a human donor in good health (CMV status not recorded). Some clones in this sample may be carry-over from other donors' samples.

This clonotype was counted ten times or more. This chain links TRBV7-6 with TRBJ1-5, with a possible D match to TRBD1 (6 bases). The CDR3 is made up of 15 amino acids. Germline-derived CDR1 and CDR2 are SGHVS and FNYEAQ. V lost 5 bases and J 5 bases, leaving 16 bases between the germline ends. CDR3 sequence: CASSPGGYLDQPQHF. The CDR3, as DNA: TGTGCCAGCAGCCCCGGGGGCTATTTGGATCAGCCCCAGCATTTT. The full variable domain, rest sourced from reference TRBV7-6 and TRBJ1-5, is GAGVSQSPRYKVTKRGQDVALRCDPISGHVSLYWYRQALGQGPEFLTYFNYEAQQDKSGLPNDRFSAERPEGSISTLTIQRTEQRDSAMYRCASSPGGYLDQPQHFGDGTRLSIL.

This clonotype has a count of ten or more. The rearrangement uses TRBV12-3 or TRBV12-4 and TRBJ1-1; D ambiguous. V gave up 0 bases and J gave up 3 bases, with 5 bases separating them. The CDR3 contains 13 residues. The CDR3 loop is CASSLAVHTEAFF. In DNA, the CDR3 is TGTGCCAGCAGTTTAGCCGTGCACACTGAAGCTTTCTTT.

This clonotype was recorded at least ten times. J is TRBJ2-3 and V is TRBV28, with 9 bases matching TRBD1. Trimming took 7 bases from V and 4 from J; bases not matched to a gene: 9. Germline CDR1 MDHEN, CDR2 SYDVKM. This CDR3 is 15 amino acids long. This chain's CDR3 is CASTLRDRVSDTQYF. The CDR3 region has the DNA TGTGCCAGCACCCTACGGGACAGGGTTTCAGATACGCAGTATTTT.

This clonotype was observed many times. The V and J genes are TRBV15 and TRBJ2-7, with TRBD2 matching 12 bases. The germline V gene encodes CDR1 LNHNV and CDR2 YYDKDF (reference sequence). V was clipped by 1 base and J by 4 bases; unmatched bases: 2. The CDR3 spans 15 residues. CDR3 sequence: CATSRGGTSGYEQYF. The DNA of the CDR3 is TGTGCCACCAGCAGAGGAGGGACTAGCGGGTACGAGCAGTACTTC.

This clonotype was detected ten times or more. J is TRBJ1-4 and V is TRBV7-9; D gene uncertain. There are 14 residues in the CDR3. Per germline, CDR1 SEHNR and CDR2 FQNEAQ (reference sequence). V lost 3 bases, J lost 1 base, and 6 bases lay in between. CDR3 region: CASSFGRTNEKLFF. CDR3 bases: TGTGCCAGCAGCTTTGGGAGAACTAATGAAAAACTGTTTTTT. Complete variable domain (other parts from reference TRBV7-9 and TRBJ1-4): DTGVSQNPRHKITKRGQNVTFRCDPISEHNRLYWYRQTLGQGPEFLTYFQNEAQLEKSRLLSDRFSAERPKGSFSTLEIQRTEQGDSAMYLCASSFGRTNEKLFFGSGTQLSVL.

Many counts were recorded for this clonotype. The chain is built from TRBV19 and TRBJ2-1, with 10 positions matching TRBD1. From germline, CDR1 is LNHDA and CDR2 SQIVND (reference sequence). Trimming removed 4 bases from V and 5 bases from J; junction bases left unmatched: 5. The CDR3 spans 15 residues. DNA for the CDR3: TGTGCCAGTAGTAGGGACAGGGGTTATAACAATGAGCAGTTCTTC. It is translated as CASSRDRGYNNEQFF.